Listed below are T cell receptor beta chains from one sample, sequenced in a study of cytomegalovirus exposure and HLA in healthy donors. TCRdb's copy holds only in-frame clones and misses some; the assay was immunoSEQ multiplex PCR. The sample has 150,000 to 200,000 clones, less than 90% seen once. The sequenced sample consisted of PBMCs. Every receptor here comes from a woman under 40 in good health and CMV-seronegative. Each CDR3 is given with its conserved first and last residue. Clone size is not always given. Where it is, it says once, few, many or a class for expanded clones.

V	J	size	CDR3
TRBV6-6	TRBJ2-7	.	CASSPPSSYEQYF
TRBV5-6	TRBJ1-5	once	CASSLAPGRSQPQHF
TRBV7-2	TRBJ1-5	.	CASSRTGPQPQHF
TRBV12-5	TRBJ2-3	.	CASGLVPRTESTDTQYF
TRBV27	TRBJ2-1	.	CASSWDRNYNEQFF
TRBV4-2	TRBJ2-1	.	CASSKAEGRREQFF
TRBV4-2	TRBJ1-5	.	CASSQFGGVGNQPQHF
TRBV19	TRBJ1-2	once	CASSPTTRTGVKAF
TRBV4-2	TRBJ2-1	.	CASSHTGLASNEQFF
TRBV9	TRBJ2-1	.	CASSVRSGSSSYNEQFF
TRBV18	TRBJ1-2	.	CATTAGLYGYTF
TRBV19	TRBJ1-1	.	CASSMEVNTEAFF
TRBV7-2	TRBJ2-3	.	CASSPQQGAADTQYF
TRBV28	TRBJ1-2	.	CASSLTGRRAGYTF
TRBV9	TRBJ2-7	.	CASSVDSSGAAYEQYF
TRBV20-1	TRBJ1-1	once	CAGFGNTEAFF
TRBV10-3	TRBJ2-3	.	CAIMGTGGTDTQYF
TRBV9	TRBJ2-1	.	CASSAGGGDEQFF
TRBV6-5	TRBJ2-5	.	CASSYSRTGMETQYF
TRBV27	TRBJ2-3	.	CASSLSAGPDTQYF
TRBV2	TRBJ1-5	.	CASTEGVGFGQPQHF
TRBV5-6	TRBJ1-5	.	CASSHFRDSHNQPQHF
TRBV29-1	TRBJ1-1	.	CSVNRGLGEAFF
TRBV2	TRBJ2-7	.	CASRNTGQGGYEQYF